This T cell receptor beta chain was captured by sequencing in a study of somatic mutations in cytotoxic T cells in rheumatoid arthritis. Turning to the study itself: Collection of patient blood (over 29 ml EDTA) took place right after diagnosis, before any treatment. Study outcomes and limitations: CD8+ clonality rose with age in rheumatoid arthritis patients, unlike in healthy controls.

On this clone: Antigen unknown.

Trimming removed 4 bases from V and 0 bases from J; junction bases left unmatched: 5. CDR3 size: 15 residues. CDR1 and CDR2 from the germline V gene are LNHDA and SQIVND (reference sequence). As processed by the authors: Patient-derived CD8+ clones with a size above 1% showed rare matches to published virus-specific TCRB sequences. The method was immunoSEQ multiplex PCR; TCRdb's version includes in-frame clones alone and lacks a portion of them. The V and J calls and clone size come from that table; D and trimming were worked out from the DNA. In the table there are about 11,000 clones, around four fifths of which are singletons.

This TCR came from a woman aged 55-70 years with rheumatoid arthritis. This chain uses TRBV19 with TRBJ2-7; 8 bases are a match to TRBD2. Sequences were obtained from CD8+ T cells sorted from blood. As DNA, the CDR3 is TGTGCCAGTAGTACTTTGACTAGCGCCTCCTACGAGCAGTACTTC. Translated, it gives CASSTLTSASYEQYF.